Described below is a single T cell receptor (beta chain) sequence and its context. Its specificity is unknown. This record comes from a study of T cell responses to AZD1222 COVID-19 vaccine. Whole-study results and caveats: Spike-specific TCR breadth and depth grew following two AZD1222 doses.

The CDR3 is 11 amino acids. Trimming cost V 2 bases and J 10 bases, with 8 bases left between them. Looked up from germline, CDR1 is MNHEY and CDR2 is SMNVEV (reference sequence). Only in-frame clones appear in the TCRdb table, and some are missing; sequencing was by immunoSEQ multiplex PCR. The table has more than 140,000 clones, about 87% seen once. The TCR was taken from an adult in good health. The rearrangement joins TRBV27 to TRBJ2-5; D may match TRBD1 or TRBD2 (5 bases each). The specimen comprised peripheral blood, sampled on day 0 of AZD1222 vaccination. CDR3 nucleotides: TGTGCCAGCAGTTTAGGGGGAATCCAGTACTTC. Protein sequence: CASSLGGIQYF.